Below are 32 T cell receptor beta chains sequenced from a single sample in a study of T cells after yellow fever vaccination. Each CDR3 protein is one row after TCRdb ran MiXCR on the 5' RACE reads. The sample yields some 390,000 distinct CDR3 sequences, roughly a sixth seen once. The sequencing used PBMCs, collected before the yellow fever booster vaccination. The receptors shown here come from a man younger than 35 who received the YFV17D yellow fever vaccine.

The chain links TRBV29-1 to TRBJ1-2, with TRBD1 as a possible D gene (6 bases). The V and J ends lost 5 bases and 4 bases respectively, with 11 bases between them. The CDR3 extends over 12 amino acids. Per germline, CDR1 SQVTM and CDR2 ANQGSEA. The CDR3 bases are TGCAGCGTTACAGGGATTTCCTATGGCTACACCTTC. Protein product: CSVTGISYGYTF.

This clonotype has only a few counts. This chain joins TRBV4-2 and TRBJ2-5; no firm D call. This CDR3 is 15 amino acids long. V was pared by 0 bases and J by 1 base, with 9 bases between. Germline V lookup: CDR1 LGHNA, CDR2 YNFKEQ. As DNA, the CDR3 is TGTGCCAGCAGCCAAGATGTAGCACTCCAAGAGACCCAGTACTTC. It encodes CASSQDVALQETQYF.

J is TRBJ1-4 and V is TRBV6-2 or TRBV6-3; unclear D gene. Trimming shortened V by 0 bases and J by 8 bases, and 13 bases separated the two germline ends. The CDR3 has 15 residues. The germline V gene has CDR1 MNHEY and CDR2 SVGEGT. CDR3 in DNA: TGTGCCAGCAGTTACTCCGGGAGATGGAGAGAAAAACTGTTTTTT. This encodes CASSYSGRWREKLFF.

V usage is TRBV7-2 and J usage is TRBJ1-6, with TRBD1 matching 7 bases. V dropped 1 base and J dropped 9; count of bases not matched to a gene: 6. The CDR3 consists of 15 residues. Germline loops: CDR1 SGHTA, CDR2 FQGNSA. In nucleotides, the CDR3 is TGTGCCAGCAGCTTAGGGGGACAGTTTTCTTCACCCCTCCACTTT. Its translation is CASSLGGQFSSPLHF.

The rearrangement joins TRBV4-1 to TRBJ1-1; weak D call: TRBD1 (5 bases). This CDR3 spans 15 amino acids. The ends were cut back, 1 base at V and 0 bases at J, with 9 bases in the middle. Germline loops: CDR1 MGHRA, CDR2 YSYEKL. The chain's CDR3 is CASSQALTVNTEAFF. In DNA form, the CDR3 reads TGCGCCAGCAGCCAAGCTCTGACAGTGAACACTGAAGCTTTCTTT.

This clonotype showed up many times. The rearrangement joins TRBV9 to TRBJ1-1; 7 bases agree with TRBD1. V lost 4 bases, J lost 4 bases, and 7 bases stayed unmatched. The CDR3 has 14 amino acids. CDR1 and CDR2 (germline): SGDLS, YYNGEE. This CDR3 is CASSLTGVRTEAFF. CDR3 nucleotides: TGTGCCAGCAGCCTTACAGGGGTTCGCACTGAAGCTTTCTTT.

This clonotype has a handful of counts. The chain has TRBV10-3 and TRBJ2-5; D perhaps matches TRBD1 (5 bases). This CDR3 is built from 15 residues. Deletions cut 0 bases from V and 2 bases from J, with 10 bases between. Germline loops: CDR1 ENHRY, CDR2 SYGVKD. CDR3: CAISESGPPQETQYF. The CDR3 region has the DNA TGTGCCATCAGTGAGTCGGGGCCTCCTCAAGAGACCCAGTACTTC.

CDR3 region: CASSLRGGGPEAFF. The CDR3 region has the DNA TGTGCCAGCAGCTTAAGAGGGGGGGGCCCTGAAGCTTTCTTT. This chain links TRBV7-3 with TRBJ1-1; perhaps TRBD1 as D (6 bases). Germline values: CDR1 SGHTA, CDR2 FQGTGA. The CDR3 consists of 14 residues. V lost 1 base and J lost 6, with 12 bases in between.

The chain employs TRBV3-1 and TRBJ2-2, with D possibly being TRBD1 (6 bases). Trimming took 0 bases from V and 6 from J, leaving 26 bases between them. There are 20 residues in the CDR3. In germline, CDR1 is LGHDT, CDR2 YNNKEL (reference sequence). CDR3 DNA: TGTGCCAGCAGCCAAGATGGAGGCCAGGGGACGGTGGGTGAGCCCGGGGAGCTGTTTTTT. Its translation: CASSQDGGQGTVGEPGELFF.

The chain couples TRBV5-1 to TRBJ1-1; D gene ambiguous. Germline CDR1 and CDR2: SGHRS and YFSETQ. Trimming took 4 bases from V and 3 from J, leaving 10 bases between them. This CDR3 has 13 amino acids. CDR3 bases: TGCGCCAGCAGCCTCTCTTGGGACACTGAAGCTTTCTTT. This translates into CASSLSWDTEAFF.

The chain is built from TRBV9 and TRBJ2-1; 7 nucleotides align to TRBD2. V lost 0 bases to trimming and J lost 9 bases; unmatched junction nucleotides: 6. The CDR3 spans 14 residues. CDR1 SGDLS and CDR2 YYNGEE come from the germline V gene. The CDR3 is CASSVGSGEGEQFF. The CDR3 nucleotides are TGTGCCAGCAGCGTAGGAAGCGGGGAGGGTGAGCAGTTCTTC.

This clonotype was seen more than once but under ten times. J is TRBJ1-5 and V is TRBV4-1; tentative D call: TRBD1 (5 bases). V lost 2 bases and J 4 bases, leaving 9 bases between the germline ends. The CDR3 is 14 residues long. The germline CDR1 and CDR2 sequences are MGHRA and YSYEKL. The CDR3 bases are TGCGCCAGCAGCCAATTTCGGGGGAATCAGCCCCAGCATTTT. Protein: CASSQFRGNQPQHF.

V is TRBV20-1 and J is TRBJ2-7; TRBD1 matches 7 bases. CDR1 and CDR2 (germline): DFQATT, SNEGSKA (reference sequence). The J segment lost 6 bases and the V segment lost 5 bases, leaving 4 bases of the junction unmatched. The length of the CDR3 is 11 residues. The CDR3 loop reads CSAGGQVEQYF. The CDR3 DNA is TGCAGTGCTGGCGGACAGGTCGAGCAGTACTTC.

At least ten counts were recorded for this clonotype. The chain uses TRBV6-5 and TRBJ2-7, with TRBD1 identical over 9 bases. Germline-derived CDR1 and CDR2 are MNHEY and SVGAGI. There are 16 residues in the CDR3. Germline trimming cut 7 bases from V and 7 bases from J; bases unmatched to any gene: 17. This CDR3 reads CASIRRPGQGAGEQYF. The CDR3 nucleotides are TGTGCCAGCATAAGGCGCCCGGGACAGGGAGCGGGAGAGCAGTACTTC.

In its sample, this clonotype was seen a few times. The CDR3 sequence: CASSYRMGKKQGGRTDTQYF. The CDR3, as DNA: TGTGCCAGCAGTTACCGGATGGGGAAGAAACAGGGAGGGCGCACAGATACGCAGTATTTT. V is TRBV6-5 and J is TRBJ2-3; the D gene is possibly TRBD2 (7 bases). CDR3 size: 20 residues. CDR1 MNHEY and CDR2 SVGAGI come from the germline V gene. V was cut by 2 bases and J by 1 base, with 25 bases left in between.

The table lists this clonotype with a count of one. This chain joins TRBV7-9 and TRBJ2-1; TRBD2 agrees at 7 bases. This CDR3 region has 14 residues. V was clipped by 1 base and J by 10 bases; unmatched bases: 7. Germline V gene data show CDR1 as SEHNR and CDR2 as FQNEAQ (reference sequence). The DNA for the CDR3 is TGTGCCAGCAGCTTAGTGCAGGTGCGGGGGGAGCAGTTCTTC. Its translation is CASSLVQVRGEQFF.

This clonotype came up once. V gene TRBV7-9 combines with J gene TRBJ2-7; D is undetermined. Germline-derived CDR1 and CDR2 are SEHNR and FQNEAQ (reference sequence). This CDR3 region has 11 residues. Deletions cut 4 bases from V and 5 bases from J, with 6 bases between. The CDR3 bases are TGTGCCAGCAGCTCGTCCAACGAGCAGTACTTC. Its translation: CASSSSNEQYF.

The CDR3: CASSWGYGFYYNEQFF. The CDR3 DNA reads as TGTGCCAGCAGCTGGGGGTACGGGTTTTATTACAATGAGCAGTTCTTC. The chain employs TRBV6-2 or TRBV6-3 and TRBJ2-1; D may match TRBD1 or TRBD2 (5 bases each). Between the trimmed V and J ends, which lost 6 bases and 4 bases, there was a span of 19 bases. This CDR3 region has 16 residues. Germline assignment: CDR1 MNHEY and CDR2 SVGEGT.

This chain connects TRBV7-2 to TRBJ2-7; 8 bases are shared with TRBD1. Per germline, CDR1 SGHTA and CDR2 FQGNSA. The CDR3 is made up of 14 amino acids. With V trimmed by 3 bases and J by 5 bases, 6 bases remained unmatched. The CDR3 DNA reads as TGTGCCAGCAGCTTCTCAGGGGGCTTGGACGAGCAGTACTTC. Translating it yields CASSFSGGLDEQYF.

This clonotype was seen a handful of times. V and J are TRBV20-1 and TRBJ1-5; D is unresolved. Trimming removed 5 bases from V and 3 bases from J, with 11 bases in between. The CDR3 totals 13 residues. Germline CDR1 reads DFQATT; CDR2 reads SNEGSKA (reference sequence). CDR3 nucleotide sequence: TGCAGTGCTCGACAAGATTACAATCAGCCCCAGCATTTT. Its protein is CSARQDYNQPQHF.

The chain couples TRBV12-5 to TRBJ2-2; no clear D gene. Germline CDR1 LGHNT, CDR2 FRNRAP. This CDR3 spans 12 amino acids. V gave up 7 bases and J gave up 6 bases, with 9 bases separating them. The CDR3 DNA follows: TGTGCTAGTGCGTTCTCCGCCGGGGAGCTGTTTTTT. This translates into CASAFSAGELFF. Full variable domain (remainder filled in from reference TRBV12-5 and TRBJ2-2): DARVTQTPRHKVTEMGQEVTMRCQPILGHNTVFWYRQTMMQGLELLAYFRNRAPLDDSGMPKDRFSAEMPDATLATLKIQPSEPRDSAVYFCASAFSAGELFFGEGSRLTVL.

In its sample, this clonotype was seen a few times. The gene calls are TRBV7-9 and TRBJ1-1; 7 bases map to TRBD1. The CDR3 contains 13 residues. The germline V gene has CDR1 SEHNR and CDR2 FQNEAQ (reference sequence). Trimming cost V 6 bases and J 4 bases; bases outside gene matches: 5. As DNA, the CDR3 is TGTGCCAGCAGATCAGGGGGGGCCACTGAAGCTTTCTTT. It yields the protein CASRSGGATEAFF.

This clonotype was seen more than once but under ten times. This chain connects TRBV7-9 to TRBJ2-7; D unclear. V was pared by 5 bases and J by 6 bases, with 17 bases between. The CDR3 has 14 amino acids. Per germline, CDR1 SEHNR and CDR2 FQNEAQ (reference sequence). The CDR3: CASSLTNTDSEQYF. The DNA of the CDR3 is TGTGCCAGCAGCCTTACTAATACTGATTCCGAGCAGTACTTC.

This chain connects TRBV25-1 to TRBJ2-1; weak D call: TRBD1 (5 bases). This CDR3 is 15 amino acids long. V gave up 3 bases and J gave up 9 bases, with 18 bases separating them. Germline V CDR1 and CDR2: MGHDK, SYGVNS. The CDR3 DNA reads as TGTGCCAGCAGTGAGCTGGACACCCGAAGGGGTGAGCAGTTCTTC. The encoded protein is CASSELDTRRGEQFF.

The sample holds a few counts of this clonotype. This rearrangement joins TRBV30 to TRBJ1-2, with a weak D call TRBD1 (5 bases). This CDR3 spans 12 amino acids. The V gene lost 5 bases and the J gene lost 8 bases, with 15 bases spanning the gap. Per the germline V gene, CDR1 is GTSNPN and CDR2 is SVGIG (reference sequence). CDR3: CAWGSPGSGYTF. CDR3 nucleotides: TGTGCCTGGGGATCGCCAGGGTCAGGCTACACCTTC.

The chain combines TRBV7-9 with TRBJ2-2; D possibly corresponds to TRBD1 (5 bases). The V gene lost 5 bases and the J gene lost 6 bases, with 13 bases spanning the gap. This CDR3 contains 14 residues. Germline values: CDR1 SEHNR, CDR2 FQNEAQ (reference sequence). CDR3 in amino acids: CASSVDSTPGELFF. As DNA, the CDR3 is TGTGCCAGCAGCGTCGACAGTACCCCCGGGGAGCTGTTTTTT.

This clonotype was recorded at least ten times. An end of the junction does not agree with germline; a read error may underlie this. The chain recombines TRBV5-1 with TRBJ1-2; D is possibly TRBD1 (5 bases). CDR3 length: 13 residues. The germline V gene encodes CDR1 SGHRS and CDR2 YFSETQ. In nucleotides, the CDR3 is TGTGCCAGCAGTTTAGGCAGGGACTATGGCTACACCTTC. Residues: CASSLGRDYGYTF.

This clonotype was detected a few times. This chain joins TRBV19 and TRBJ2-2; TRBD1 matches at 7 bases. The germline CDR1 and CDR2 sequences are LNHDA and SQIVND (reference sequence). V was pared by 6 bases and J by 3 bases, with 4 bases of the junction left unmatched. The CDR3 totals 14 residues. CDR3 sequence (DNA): TGTGCCAGTAGGAGAACAGGGGACACCGGGGAGCTGTTTTTT. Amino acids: CASRRTGDTGELFF. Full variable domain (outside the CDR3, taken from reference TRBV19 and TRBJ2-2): DGGITQSPKYLFRKEGQNVTLSCEQNLNHDAMYWYRQDPGQGLRLIYYSQIVNDFQKGDIAEGYSVSREKKESFPLTVTSAQKNPTAFYLCASRRTGDTGELFFGEGSRLTVL.

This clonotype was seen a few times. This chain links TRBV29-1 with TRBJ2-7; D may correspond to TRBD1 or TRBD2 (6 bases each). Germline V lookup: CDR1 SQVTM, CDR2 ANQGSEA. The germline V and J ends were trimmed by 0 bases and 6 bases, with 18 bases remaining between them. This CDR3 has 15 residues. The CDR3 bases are TGCAGCGTTGAAGAAGGGTCCCGGGGGCGATCCGAGCAGTACTTC. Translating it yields CSVEEGSRGRSEQYF.

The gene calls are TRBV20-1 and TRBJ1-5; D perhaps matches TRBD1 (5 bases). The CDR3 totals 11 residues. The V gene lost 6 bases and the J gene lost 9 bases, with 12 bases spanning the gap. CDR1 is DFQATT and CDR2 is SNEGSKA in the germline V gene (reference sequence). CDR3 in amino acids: CSAKGAPPQHF. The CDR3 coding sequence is TGCAGTGCAAAAGGGGCGCCGCCCCAGCATTTT.

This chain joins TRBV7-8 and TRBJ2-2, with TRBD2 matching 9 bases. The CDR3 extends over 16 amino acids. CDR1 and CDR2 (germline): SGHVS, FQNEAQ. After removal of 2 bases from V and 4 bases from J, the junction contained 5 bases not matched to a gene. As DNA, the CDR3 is TGTGCCAGCAGCTTAAGGGCGGGGGGGCCCACCGGGGAGCTGTTTTTT. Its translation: CASSLRAGGPTGELFF.

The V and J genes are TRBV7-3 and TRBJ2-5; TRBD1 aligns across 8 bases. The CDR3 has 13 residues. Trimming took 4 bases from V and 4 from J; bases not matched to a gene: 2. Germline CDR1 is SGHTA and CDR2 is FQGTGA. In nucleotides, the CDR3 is TGTGCCAGCAGCTATGGACAGGGAGAGACCCAGTACTTC. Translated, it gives CASSYGQGETQYF.